The sequence of this T cell receptor (beta chain) was determined in a study of T cells in Graves' hyperthyroidism and ophthalmopathy. The table lists this clonotype with many counts. Its antigen is currently unknown. RNA transcripts provided the source from which TCR beta CDR3 regions were amplified. First-round RT-PCR targeting the TCR CDR3 was performed with the HTBI primer set. A single record per CDR3 protein comes from TCRdb applying MiXCR to the multiplex PCR reads. The repertoire holds about 99,000 distinct CDR3 sequences, with roughly 50% as singletons. Study results and limitations: Ophthalmopathy was model-predicted a median approximately 6.9 months pre-onset.

After removal of 1 base from V and 10 bases from J, the junction contained 7 bases not matched to a gene. Germline-derived CDR1 and CDR2 are SGHTS and YDEGEE. CDR3 length: 13 residues. An absence of ophthalmopathy progression within 18 months meant stable Graves' hyperthyroidism. Those with hyperthyroidism were 18 to 65 years old, newly diagnosed, and ill for under 2 months. The PBMCs were taken from about 10 ml of fresh peripheral blood. The chain is built from TRBV5-8 and TRBJ1-1; TRBD1 aligns across 7 bases. Input material: blood. This TCR came from a man aged 40-50 years with Graves' hyperthyroidism. This CDR3 is CASSLTGQRPAFF. CDR3 nucleotide sequence: TGTGCCAGCAGCTTGACGGGACAGAGGCCAGCTTTCTTT. The complete variable domain, with remaining parts taken from reference TRBV5-8 and TRBJ1-1, reads EAGVTQSPTHLIKTRGQQATLRCSPISGHTSVYWYQQALGLGLQFLLWYDEGEERNRGNFPPRFSGRQFPNYSSELNVNALELEDSALYLCASSLTGQRPAFFGQGTRLTVV.